Each of the 21 T cell receptor beta chains below was sequenced from the same sample in a study of blood T cell repertoires in COVID-19. Sequencing was performed with immunoSEQ multiplex PCR; in TCRdb, only in-frame clones are kept and a portion is missing. The data contain nearly 110,000 clones, over 70% of them singletons. The sequenced sample consisted of peripheral blood. The source is a human donor with acute or convalescent COVID-19. The donor label of this sample is uncertain.

The V call is TRBV7-8, the J call TRBJ2-1; D ambiguous. V was pared by 3 bases and J by 0 bases, with 15 bases between. The germline V gene has CDR1 SGHVS and CDR2 FQNEAQ. The length of the CDR3 is 17 residues. The chain's CDR3 is CASSLPAAGSSYNEQFF. The CDR3 bases are TGTGCCAGCAGCTTGCCTGCGGCCGGTAGCTCCTACAATGAGCAGTTCTTC.

V usage is TRBV19 and J usage is TRBJ1-6; TRBD1 aligns across 7 bases. Germline V gene data show CDR1 as LNHDA and CDR2 as SQIVND (reference sequence). The ends lost 1 base at V and 2 bases at J; junction bases unmatched: 5. The CDR3 consists of 17 residues. The CDR3 loop is CASSIGYRGPYNSPLHF. In DNA, the CDR3 is TGTGCCAGTAGTATAGGATACAGGGGTCCCTATAATTCACCCCTCCACTTT.

The chain combines TRBV3-1 (or the pseudogene TRBV3-2) with TRBJ2-7, with D maybe TRBD2 (5 bases). This CDR3 spans 12 amino acids. The V end lost 0 bases, the J end lost 6 bases, and 6 bases lay between the germline ends. Germline V CDR1 and CDR2: LGHDT, YNNKEL (reference sequence). The CDR3 region is CASSQDRGEQYV. DNA for the CDR3: TGTGCCAGCAGCCAAGATCGGGGCGAGCAGTACGTC.

This rearrangement joins TRBV15 to TRBJ2-5; 10 bases are shared with TRBD1. With V trimmed by 2 bases and J by 10 bases, 10 bases remained unmatched. The CDR3 contains 15 residues. The germline gives CDR1 LNHNV, CDR2 YYDKDF (reference sequence). The CDR3, as DNA: TGTGCCACCAGCAGAAGAAGGGACAGGGGACTCCTCCAGTACTTC. Translation: CATSRRRDRGLLQYF.

The CDR3 loop is CASDRGNTIYF. CDR3 coding DNA: TGTGCCAGTGATCGGGGAAACACCATATATTTT. The J gene is TRBJ1-3, the V gene TRBV2; no reliable D call. Per the germline V gene, CDR1 is SNHLY and CDR2 is FYNNEI. V was cut by 9 bases and J by 4 bases, with 7 bases left in between. The CDR3 has 11 residues.

The chain has TRBV5-1 and TRBJ2-1, with 11 bases identical to TRBD2. The length of the CDR3 is 17 residues. V trimming: 1 base; J trimming: 8 bases; junction bases outside the gene matches: 11. Germline V gene lookup returns CDR1 SGHRS and CDR2 YFSETQ. DNA for the CDR3: TGCGCCAGCAGCTTGTTGGTAGCGGGGGGGCCGGGCGATGAGCAGTTCTTC. It is translated as CASSLLVAGGPGDEQFF.

The chain recombines TRBV11-2 with TRBJ1-2; D ambiguous. Germline V lookup: CDR1 SGHAT, CDR2 FQNNGV. The CDR3 extends over 15 amino acids. Between the trimmed V and J ends, which lost 6 bases and 6 bases, there was a span of 20 bases. CDR3 bases: TGTGCCAGCAGACCCCTCCTCCGAGCACCAAATGGCTACACCTTC. It encodes CASRPLLRAPNGYTF. Based on the CDR3 plus reference TRBV11-2 and TRBJ1-2, the full variable domain is EAGVAQSPRYKIIEKRQSVAFWCNPISGHATLYWYQQILGQGPKLLIQFQNNGVVDDSQLPKDRFSAERLKGVDSTLKIQPAKLEDSAVYLCASRPLLRAPNGYTFGSGTRLTVV.

This clone was counted a few times. V is TRBV3-1 (or the pseudogene TRBV3-2) and J is TRBJ1-1; D unresolved. Germline V lookup: CDR1 LGHDT, CDR2 YNNKEL (reference sequence). V was pared by 6 bases and J by 2 bases, with 13 bases between. The CDR3 consists of 14 residues. The CDR3 is CASRRDNINTEAFF. For the CDR3, the DNA is TGTGCCAGCAGGCGTGACAATATAAACACTGAAGCTTTCTTT.

This chain joins TRBV3-1 (or the pseudogene TRBV3-2) and TRBJ2-7; TRBD2 might be the D (6 bases). Germline lookup yields CDR1 LGHDT and CDR2 YNNKEL (reference sequence). The CDR3 length is 16 residues. The ends were cut back, 0 bases at V and 0 bases at J, with 12 bases in the middle. CDR3 sequence (DNA): TGTGCCAGCAGCCAAGATCTAAGCGGGTTCTCCTACGAGCAGTACGTC. Encoded protein: CASSQDLSGFSYEQYV.

The chain uses TRBV2 and TRBJ1-1, with a weak D call TRBD1 (6 bases). Per the germline V gene, CDR1 is SNHLY and CDR2 is FYNNEI. V lost 9 bases and J 5 bases, leaving 16 bases between the germline ends. The CDR3 sequence is 13 residues long. The CDR3 loop is CARTGLMRTEAFF. The CDR3 region has the DNA TGTGCCAGAACAGGGTTGATGCGGACTGAAGCTTTCTTT. Filled out from reference TRBV2 and TRBJ1-1, the complete variable domain reads EPEVTQTPSHQVTQMGQEVILRCVPISNHLYFYWYRQILGQKVEFLVSFYNNEISEKSEIFDDQFSVERPDGSNFTLKIRSTKLEDSAMYFCARTGLMRTEAFFGQGTRLTVV.

This clone was counted a few times. The chain recombines TRBV18 with TRBJ2-7; 8 bases agree with TRBD1. The CDR3 has 14 amino acids. CDR1 KGHSH and CDR2 LQKENI come from the germline V gene. Losses at the gene ends were 3 bases for V and 7 bases for J; bases not matched to a gene: 8. The CDR3 sequence: CASSPGDRGGEQYF. Written as DNA, the CDR3 is TGTGCCAGCTCACCCGGAGACAGGGGTGGGGAGCAGTACTTC.

The rearrangement joins TRBV2 to TRBJ1-1; maybe TRBD1 (6 bases). V lost 7 bases, J lost 4 bases, and 13 bases lay in between. The germline CDR1 and CDR2 sequences are SNHLY and FYNNEI. The CDR3 spans 13 residues. CDR3 in DNA: TGTGCCAGCATTAGAACAGGGCTCACTGAAGCTTTCTTT. Its translation: CASIRTGLTEAFF.

The chain links TRBV6-1 to TRBJ1-5, with 9 bases that match TRBD1. Germline V gene sequence: CDR1 MNHNS, CDR2 SASEGT. The CDR3 runs 14 residues. J lost 11 bases, V lost 3 bases, and 8 bases had no gene match. The DNA of the CDR3 is TGTGCCAGCAGTGACCCGACAGGGGGAGGGGCCCAGCATTTT. Translated, it gives CASSDPTGGGAQHF.

This clone was detected only a few times. The V call is TRBV2, the J call TRBJ1-6, with 8 bases fitting TRBD1. Germline CDR1 and CDR2: SNHLY and FYNNEI. The CDR3 has 14 residues. Losses at the gene ends were 3 bases for V and 9 bases for J; bases not matched to a gene: 4. CDR3 coding DNA: TGTGCCAGCAGTGAGTCTCAGGGGGCTTCACCCCTCCACTTT. Translation gives CASSESQGASPLHF.

The chain uses TRBV19 and TRBJ2-3; D is possibly TRBD2 (5 bases). Between the trimmed V and J ends, which lost 10 bases and 1 base, there was a span of 12 bases. From germline, CDR1 is LNHDA and CDR2 SQIVND (reference sequence). CDR3 length equals 13 residues. The chain's CDR3 is CAKRLACTDTQYF. DNA for the CDR3: TGTGCCAAAAGGCTAGCCTGCACAGATACGCAGTATTTT.

The V and J genes are TRBV6-4 and TRBJ2-3; unclear D gene. The CDR3 is made up of 14 amino acids. Germline assignment: CDR1 MRHNA and CDR2 SNTAGT. Trimming took off 6 bases at V and 0 bases at J, with 10 bases between the two ends. The CDR3 coding sequence is TGTGCCAGCAGCCCAGGTGCTAGCACAGATACGCAGTATTTT. Residues: CASSPGASTDTQYF.

This chain uses TRBV28 with TRBJ2-7; 8 bases fit TRBD1. This CDR3 comprises 12 residues. The trim removed 8 bases at V and 7 bases at J, leaving 7 bases unmatched. Per germline, CDR1 MDHEN and CDR2 SYDVKM. CDR3: CASGQGMGEQYV. DNA for the CDR3: TGTGCCAGCGGACAGGGTATGGGTGAGCAGTACGTC.

V and J are TRBV28 and TRBJ2-4, with D possibly being TRBD2 (7 bases). Germline CDR1 reads MDHEN; CDR2 reads SYDVKM. This CDR3 spans 12 amino acids. The V end was cut by 6 bases, the J end by 13 bases, with 16 bases between. CDR3 region: CASRGPGGFQYF. For the CDR3, the DNA is TGTGCCAGCAGGGGTCCGGGGGGCTTCCAGTACTTC. The full variable domain, its missing parts supplied by reference TRBV28 and TRBJ2-4, is DVKVTQSSRYLVKRTGEKVFLECVQDMDHENMFWYRQDPGLGLRLIYFSYDVKMKEKGDIPEGYSVSREKKERFSLILESASTNQTSMYLCASRGPGGFQYFGAGTRLSVL.

The V call is TRBV6-5, the J call TRBJ1-1, with 7 bases aligning to TRBD1. This CDR3 spans 15 amino acids. Trimming removed 0 bases from V and 3 bases from J; junction bases left unmatched: 4. Germline CDR1 MNHEY, CDR2 SVGAGI. The CDR3 here is CASSYSRDSDTEAFF. DNA of the CDR3: TGTGCCAGCAGTTACTCGAGGGACAGCGACACTGAAGCTTTCTTT.

V is TRBV3-1 (or the pseudogene TRBV3-2) and J is TRBJ2-2; TRBD1 matches at 12 bases. Germline values: CDR1 LGHDT, CDR2 YNNKEL (reference sequence). The CDR3 consists of 17 residues. The J segment lost 5 bases and the V segment lost 3 bases, leaving 7 bases of the junction unmatched. The CDR3 protein is CASSQPGQGARTGELFF. The CDR3 DNA follows: TGTGCCAGCAGCCAGCCGGGACAGGGGGCGAGGACCGGGGAGCTGTTTTTT.

The genes are TRBV6-5 and TRBJ1-1, with D perhaps TRBD1 (5 bases). There are 14 residues in the CDR3. Germline CDR1 and CDR2: MNHEY and SVGAGI. The V gene lost 5 bases and the J gene lost 1 base, with 11 bases spanning the gap. CDR3 sequence (DNA): TGTGCCAGCAGTACCAGGGACTGGAACACTGAAGCTTTCTTT. Its translation: CASSTRDWNTEAFF.